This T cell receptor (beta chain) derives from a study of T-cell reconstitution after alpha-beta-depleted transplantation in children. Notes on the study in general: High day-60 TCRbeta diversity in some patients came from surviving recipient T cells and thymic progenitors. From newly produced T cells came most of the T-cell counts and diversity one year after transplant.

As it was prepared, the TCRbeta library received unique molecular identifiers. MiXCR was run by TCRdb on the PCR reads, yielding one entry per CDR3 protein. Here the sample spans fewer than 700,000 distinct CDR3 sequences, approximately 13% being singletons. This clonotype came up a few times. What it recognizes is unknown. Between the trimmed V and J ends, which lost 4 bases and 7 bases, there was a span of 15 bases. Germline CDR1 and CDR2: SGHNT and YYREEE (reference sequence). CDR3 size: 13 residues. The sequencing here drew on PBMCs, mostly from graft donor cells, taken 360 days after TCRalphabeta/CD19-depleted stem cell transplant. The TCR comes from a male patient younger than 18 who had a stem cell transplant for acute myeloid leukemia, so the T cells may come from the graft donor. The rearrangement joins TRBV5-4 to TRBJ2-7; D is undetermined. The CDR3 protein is CASSRQREIEQYF. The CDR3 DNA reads TGTGCCAGCAGCCGTCAAAGGGAAATTGAGCAGTACTTC.